This record looks at one T cell receptor beta chain sequence and its context. Relative to the germline gene, one junction end is altered; a read error may explain this. Other DNA sequences within the sample encode an identical CDR3. This specimen comes from a study of blood T cell repertoires in COVID-19. The length of the CDR3 is 15 residues. Per the germline V gene, CDR1 is LNHNV and CDR2 is YYDKDF (reference sequence). Clones were read by immunoSEQ multiplex PCR, and TCRdb kept only the in-frame ones, dropping some. The sample lists 85,000 to 90,000 clones, 65% to 90% occurring once. The source of this sequence is an elderly woman with active or convalescent COVID-19. The chain uses TRBV15 and TRBJ2-1; maybe TRBD1 (6 bases). The specimen sequenced was peripheral blood. The CDR3 DNA is TGCGCCACCAGCAGAGATGTGGACAGTAACAATGAGCAGTTCTTC. As protein: CATSRDVDSNNEQFF.